This TCR beta chain was identified during a study of identical twins. TCRdb used MiXCR to reprocess the 5' RACE reads, holding one entry per CDR3 protein. The data hold 400,000 to 650,000 distinct CDR3 sequences, with 20% to 25% observed a single time. With no exceptions, donors were healthy Caucasians. Germline assignment: CDR1 SGHVS and CDR2 FQNEAQ. Trimming took 1 base from V and 8 from J; bases not matched to a gene: 7. The CDR3 contains 15 residues. This clonotype was seen only a few times. This sample was also put to use in a study of T cells expressing NK-cell markers.

V is TRBV7-8 and J is TRBJ1-1; 10 bases line up with TRBD1. The material sequenced was CD4+ T cells sorted from blood. This clonotype originated in a woman aged 18 to 35 in good health. The CDR3 is CASSLVMGQGKEAFF. The DNA of the CDR3 is TGTGCCAGCAGCTTAGTAATGGGACAGGGGAAAGAAGCTTTCTTT. Supplemented by reference TRBV7-8 and TRBJ1-1, the full variable domain reads GAGVSQSPRYKVAKRGQDVALRCDPISGHVSLFWYQQALGQGPEFLTYFQNEAQLDKSGLPSDRFFAERPEGSVSTLKIQRTQQEDSAVYLCASSLVMGQGKEAFFGQGTRLTVV.